The 27 T cell receptor beta chains in this list originate from one sample, sequenced in a study of T cell changes during pregnancy in multiple sclerosis. TCRdb's copy holds only in-frame clones and misses some; the assay was immunoSEQ multiplex PCR. The table has roughly 48,000 clones, 95% seen once; the top ten hold over 4.5%. The sequences come from CD8+ T cells from peripheral blood mononuclear cells, collected in the first trimester of pregnancy. Receptors were obtained from a female donor with multiple sclerosis, enrolled in a pregnancy study.

The rearrangement joins TRBV13 to TRBJ2-7; unclear D gene. Germline CDR1 and CDR2: PRHDT and FYEKMQ (reference sequence). This CDR3 spans 14 amino acids. V lost 1 base and J lost 2, with 9 bases in between. The CDR3 DNA follows: TGTGCCAGCAGCTTAGAGTCGCGGCCCTACGAGCAGTACTTC. The encoded protein is CASSLESRPYEQYF.

The chain employs TRBV9 and TRBJ1-5, with D possibly being TRBD1 (5 bases). CDR3 length: 14 amino acids. Trimming left V 3 bases short and J 2 bases short, with 9 bases between. Germline CDR1 reads SGDLS; CDR2 reads YYNGEE. The chain's CDR3 is CASSEQGGNQPQHF. The CDR3 DNA reads as TGTGCCAGCAGCGAGCAGGGTGGCAATCAGCCCCAGCATTTT.

This clone was picked up one time. The rearrangement joins TRBV6-4 to TRBJ2-3; 8 bases agree with TRBD2. Germline CDR1 is MRHNA and CDR2 is SNTAGT. This CDR3 is built from 15 residues. With V trimmed by 0 bases and J by 4 bases, 3 bases remained unmatched. The CDR3 here is CASSDSAGGADTQYF. CDR3 DNA: TGTGCCAGCAGTGACTCGGCGGGAGGCGCAGATACGCAGTATTTT.

The chain is built from TRBV14 and TRBJ2-7, with TRBD2 matching 7 bases. After removal of 1 base from V and 0 bases from J, the junction contained 3 bases not matched to a gene. CDR1 is SGHDN and CDR2 is FVKESK in the germline V gene. The CDR3 contains 15 residues. The CDR3: CASSQGASGSYEQYF. DNA for the CDR3: TGTGCCAGCAGCCAAGGGGCTAGCGGCTCCTACGAGCAGTACTTC. Combining the CDR3 with reference TRBV14 and TRBJ2-7 gives the whole variable domain EAGVTQFPSHSVIEKGQTVTLRCDPISGHDNLYWYRRVMGKEIKFLLHFVKESKQDESGMPNNRFLAERTGGTYSTLKVQPAELEDSGVYFCASSQGASGSYEQYFGPGTRLTVT.

This chain connects TRBV7-8 to TRBJ1-1; 7 nucleotides agree with TRBD1. V lost 3 bases, J lost 5 bases, and 9 bases stayed unmatched. The CDR3 is 15 residues long. Germline assignment: CDR1 SGHVS and CDR2 FQNEAQ. The DNA for the CDR3 is TGTGCCAGCAGCTTGGACCCAGGGGGTTGGACTGAAGCTTTCTTT. This encodes CASSLDPGGWTEAFF. The whole variable domain, filled in from reference TRBV7-8 and TRBJ1-1, reads GAGVSQSPRYKVAKRGQDVALRCDPISGHVSLFWYQQALGQGPEFLTYFQNEAQLDKSGLPSDRFFAERPEGSVSTLKIQRTQQEDSAVYLCASSLDPGGWTEAFFGQGTRLTVV.

This clone was observed once. Being one base from a much bigger clone, this may be a read error. The chain carries TRBV2 and TRBJ2-7; TRBD2 matches 9 bases. Germline CDR1 SNHLY, CDR2 FYNNEI. The V gene end was trimmed by 5 bases and the J gene end by 0 bases; junction bases not matched to a gene: 5. This CDR3 comprises 15 residues. The CDR3: CASSYYSGSSYEQYF. The CDR3 DNA reads TGTGCCAGCAGTTACTATAGCGGGAGCTCCTACGAGCAGTACTTC. The whole variable domain, filled in from reference TRBV2 and TRBJ2-7, reads EPEVTQTPSHQVTQMGQEVILRCVPISNHLYFYWYRQILGQKVEFLVSFYNNEISEKSEIFDDQFSVERPDGSNFTLKIRSTKLEDSAMYFCASSYYSGSSYEQYFGPGTRLTVT.

The V gene is TRBV4-1, the J gene TRBJ1-1; TRBD1 matches 7 bases. The trim removed 0 bases at V and 7 bases at J, leaving 5 bases unmatched. The CDR3 is 14 amino acids. Germline values: CDR1 MGHRA, CDR2 YSYEKL. CDR3 bases: TGCGCCAGCAGCCAAGACACAGGGACAGTTGAAGCTTTCTTT. Translated, it gives CASSQDTGTVEAFF.

This chain joins TRBV6-5 and TRBJ1-3, with D uncertain. Germline V gene lookup returns CDR1 MNHEY and CDR2 SVGAGI. Trimming pared 4 bases from V and 0 bases from J, leaving 4 bases between. This CDR3 contains 13 residues. The CDR3 sequence is CASSSYSGNTIYF. CDR3 nucleotide sequence: TGTGCCAGCAGTTCGTACTCTGGAAACACCATATATTTT.

The chain combines TRBV7-2 with TRBJ1-5, with unresolved D. CDR1 and CDR2 from the germline V gene are SGHTA and FQGNSA. CDR3 length equals 15 residues. The V and J ends lost 5 bases and 3 bases respectively, with 14 bases between them. CDR3 region: CASSPGVIANQPQHF. In nucleotides, the CDR3 is TGTGCCAGCAGCCCCGGGGTTATAGCCAATCAGCCCCAGCATTTT.

The CDR3 loop is CASSVRDIYNEQFF. The CDR3 DNA reads TGCGCCAGCAGTGTCCGGGACATCTACAATGAGCAGTTCTTC. The rearrangement joins TRBV10-1 to TRBJ2-1, with D possibly being TRBD1 (6 bases). CDR1 WNHNN and CDR2 SYGVQD come from the germline V gene (reference sequence). Trimming pared 4 bases from V and 3 bases from J, leaving 10 bases between. The CDR3 contains 14 residues.

V usage is TRBV29-1 and J usage is TRBJ2-3, with D possibly TRBD1 on 5 matching bases. V dropped 3 bases and J dropped 2 bases, with 18 bases sitting between them. CDR1 SQVTM and CDR2 ANQGSEA come from the germline V gene. The CDR3 totals 16 residues. The CDR3 DNA reads TGCAGCGTTGACCCAATTGACAGCACGGCCACAGATACGCAGTATTTT. This sequence encodes CSVDPIDSTATDTQYF.

The V call is TRBV5-1, the J call TRBJ1-1; D is uncertain. The V and J ends lost 0 bases and 1 base respectively, with 7 bases between them. The CDR3 length is 14 residues. CDR1 SGHRS and CDR2 YFSETQ come from the germline V gene. The CDR3 here is CASSLDISNTEAFF. In DNA, the CDR3 is TGCGCCAGCAGCTTGGACATTTCGAACACTGAAGCTTTCTTT.

CDR3 nucleotide sequence: TGTGCCAGCAGCCTCGGACTAGAGCAGTTCTTC. Translating it yields CASSLGLEQFF. The chain employs TRBV5-4 and TRBJ2-1, with D perhaps matching TRBD2 (6 bases). In germline, CDR1 is SGHNT, CDR2 YYREEE (reference sequence). This CDR3 is built from 11 residues. The V end lost 4 bases, the J end lost 10 bases, and 9 bases lay between the germline ends.

J is TRBJ2-7 and V is TRBV30; TRBD1 matches at 7 bases. From germline, CDR1 is GTSNPN and CDR2 SVGIG (reference sequence). Trimming removed 3 bases from V and 6 bases from J; junction bases left unmatched: 11. The CDR3 runs 14 residues. CDR3 nucleotide sequence: TGTGCCTGGAGCGCGACAGGGTCGGCCAGCGAGCAGTACTTC. Translated: CAWSATGSASEQYF.

In its sample, this clone was seen once. The V and J genes are TRBV27 and TRBJ2-7; possible D gene TRBD2, 7 bases. V was clipped by 0 bases and J by 2 bases, with 8 bases between them. CDR1 and CDR2 (germline): MNHEY, SMNVEV (reference sequence). The CDR3 is 14 residues long. The CDR3 nucleotides are TGTGCCAGCAGTTTATCGCGGGGGCCCTACGAGCAGTACTTC. Amino acids: CASSLSRGPYEQYF.

This clone has only one observation. An end of the junction differs from the germline gene, which may be a read error. This chain joins TRBV9 and TRBJ2-1; TRBD2 matches at 14 bases. CDR1 and CDR2 (germline): SGDLS, YYNGEE. The CDR3 runs to 15 residues. The CDR3 DNA sequence: TGTACCAGCAGCGACGGGACTAGCGGGAGTAATGAGCAGTTCTTC. It is translated as CTSSDGTSGSNEQFF.

The gene calls are TRBV27 and TRBJ2-7; D is undetermined. Germline V lookup: CDR1 MNHEY, CDR2 SMNVEV (reference sequence). V was trimmed by 4 bases and J by 3 bases, leaving 7 bases between them. The CDR3 extends over 12 amino acids. The CDR3 protein is CASSSGFYEQYF. The CDR3 region has the DNA TGTGCCAGCAGTTCAGGCTTCTACGAGCAGTACTTC.

J is TRBJ2-2 and V is TRBV29-1; D not certain. In germline, CDR1 is SQVTM, CDR2 ANQGSEA. The CDR3 contains 13 residues. Trimming removed 4 bases from V and 3 bases from J, with 9 bases in between. The CDR3 loop reads CSVVARYTGELFF. The CDR3 region has the DNA TGCAGCGTTGTGGCGCGGTACACCGGGGAGCTGTTTTTT.

This CDR3 is CASSPGLAGGNEQFF. CDR3 nucleotides: TGTGCCAGTAGTCCCGGGTTAGCGGGAGGTAATGAGCAGTTCTTC. The V and J genes are TRBV19 and TRBJ2-1; 10 bases are shared with TRBD2. V was clipped by 5 bases and J by 7 bases; unmatched bases: 8. Per germline, CDR1 LNHDA and CDR2 SQIVND (reference sequence). CDR3 length: 15 amino acids. Supplemented by reference TRBV19 and TRBJ2-1, the full variable domain reads DGGITQSPKYLFRKEGQNVTLSCEQNLNHDAMYWYRQDPGQGLRLIYYSQIVNDFQKGDIAEGYSVSREKKESFPLTVTSAQKNPTAFYLCASSPGLAGGNEQFFGPGTRLTVL.

This chain connects TRBV7-2 to TRBJ2-1, with D maybe TRBD2 (5 bases). Trimming took 2 bases from V and 5 from J, leaving 7 bases between them. This CDR3 comprises 13 residues. Germline assignment: CDR1 SGHTA and CDR2 FQGNSA. The CDR3 DNA is TGTGCCAGCAGCTTACTAGCAAACAATGAGCAGTTCTTC. Its translation is CASSLLANNEQFF.

The chain joins TRBV27 to TRBJ2-7; 9 nucleotides agree with TRBD1. After removal of 5 bases from V and 2 bases from J, the junction contained 7 bases not matched to a gene. The length of the CDR3 is 15 residues. Germline V gene data show CDR1 as MNHEY and CDR2 as SMNVEV (reference sequence). The DNA for the CDR3 is TGTGCCAGCAGTCCCGGGACAGGGCCAACCTACGAGCAGTACTTC. This gives the protein CASSPGTGPTYEQYF.

Points on this clone: The same CDR3 also results from other DNA sequences found in this sample. The chain links TRBV5-1 to TRBJ2-1; 8 bases match TRBD2. Germline V gives CDR1 SGHRS, CDR2 YFSETQ. After removal of 0 bases from V and 0 bases from J, the junction contained 2 bases not matched to a gene. CDR3 length: 16 amino acids. The CDR3 DNA reads TGCGCCAGCAGCTTGGGACTAGCGAGCTCCTACAATGAGCAGTTCTTC. Its protein product is CASSLGLASSYNEQFF.

The count of this clone is one. The chain joins TRBV28 to TRBJ2-7; 7 nucleotides align to TRBD1. The CDR3 sequence is 14 residues long. J lost 0 bases, V lost 3 bases, and 2 bases had no gene match. Germline V gene data show CDR1 as MDHEN and CDR2 as SYDVKM. CDR3 coding DNA: TGTGCCAGCAGTTTGGGACAGCTCTCCTACGAGCAGTACTTC. It specifies CASSLGQLSYEQYF.

The chain joins TRBV2 to TRBJ2-3; 8 bases are shared with TRBD1. The V and J ends lost 9 bases and 1 base, in that order; junction bases with no gene match: 9. The V gene's germline CDR1 is SNHLY and CDR2 FYNNEI. The CDR3 is 15 amino acids. CDR3 sequence reads: CASPSRGQRTDTQYF. CDR3 coding DNA: TGTGCCAGTCCCTCCAGGGGGCAGCGCACAGATACGCAGTATTTT.

The genes are TRBV30 and TRBJ2-7; 12 bases line up with TRBD1. Germline assignment: CDR1 GTSNPN and CDR2 SVGIG (reference sequence). CDR3 length: 13 residues. Trimming took 8 bases from V and 5 from J; bases not matched to a gene: 7. The CDR3 bases are TGTGCCGGTACCGGGACAGGGGGCAACGAGCAGTACTTC. Its protein is CAGTGTGGNEQYF.

The rearrangement uses TRBV28 and TRBJ1-4; 7 bases map to TRBD1. Germline V CDR1 and CDR2: MDHEN, SYDVKM. V lost 6 bases to trimming and J lost 3 bases; unmatched junction nucleotides: 7. The CDR3 is 15 residues long. The CDR3 coding sequence is TGTGCCAGCAGATCACAGGGGCCCTCTAATGAAAAACTGTTTTTT. Translating it yields CASRSQGPSNEKLFF. Full variable domain (outside the CDR3, taken from reference TRBV28 and TRBJ1-4): DVKVTQSSRYLVKRTGEKVFLECVQDMDHENMFWYRQDPGLGLRLIYFSYDVKMKEKGDIPEGYSVSREKKERFSLILESASTNQTSMYLCASRSQGPSNEKLFFGSGTQLSVL.

J is TRBJ1-5 and V is TRBV4-1; D may be TRBD1 (6 bases). This CDR3 is built from 15 residues. V lost 1 base and J 1 base, leaving 8 bases between the germline ends. Germline lookup yields CDR1 MGHRA and CDR2 YSYEKL. CDR3 loop: CASSQGQGSNQPQHF. For the CDR3, the DNA is TGCGCCAGCAGCCAAGGGCAGGGGAGCAATCAGCCCCAGCATTTT.